The source of this TCR beta chain is a study of CD8+ T cells in alopecia areata. Study-level findings and limits: Scalp sequencing also captures normal skin's resident alphabeta T cells. The study found that many expanded lesional clones persisted in scalp and blood during tofacitinib. Tofacitinib delivered significant drops in scalp clonality and in expanded CD8+ clones among the top 100.

As for this clone: Its antigen is currently unknown.

Germline lookup yields CDR1 SQVTM and CDR2 ANQGSEA. V shed 7 bases and J shed 5 bases, with 25 bases lying between them. The CDR3 is 16 amino acids. Stated treatment: oral pan-JAK inhibitor, 5-10 mg twice daily. Individuals with alopecia areata gave both lesional scalp punch biopsies and peripheral blood for collection. Sequencing relied on a cDNA template that was reverse transcribed from extracted RNA. Method: immunoSEQ multiplex PCR; TCRdb's copy keeps in-frame clones and lacks some. In the table there are under 350,000 clones, roughly 60% of which are singletons. The sequence was obtained from a human donor with alopecia areata. This chain uses TRBV29-1 with TRBJ2-3, with D perhaps matching TRBD1 (6 bases). The sample here was CD4+ T cells sorted from blood, taken at week 24, from a patient treated with tofacitinib. CDR3 coding DNA: TGCAGCGCTATGGGGCCAGGGGCGGCTGCTGGAGATACGCAGTATTTT. This sequence encodes CSAMGPGAAAGDTQYF.